These 14 T cell receptor beta chains were all obtained from the same sample, sequenced in a study of blood T cell repertoires in COVID-19. TCRdb's copy holds only in-frame clones and misses some; the assay was immunoSEQ multiplex PCR. Seen here are roughly 87,000 clones, around nine tenths observed once, and the top ten hold under 6%. Sequencing was performed on peripheral blood. These receptors all come from a man aged 40-55 years with acute or convalescent COVID-19.

CDR3 nucleotides: TGTGCCAGCAGTTCGGACAGAGCTAACTATGGCTACACCTTC. Amino acids: CASSSDRANYGYTF. J is TRBJ1-2 and V is TRBV27; maybe TRBD1 (6 bases). The CDR3 is made up of 14 amino acids. CDR1 is MNHEY and CDR2 is SMNVEV in the germline V gene (reference sequence). Trimming took off 4 bases at V and 0 bases at J, with 9 bases between the two ends.

The chain links TRBV5-1 to TRBJ2-3, with D uncertain. Germline assignment: CDR1 SGHRS and CDR2 YFSETQ. V was clipped by 0 bases and J by 9 bases, with 17 bases between them. CDR3 length equals 15 residues. CDR3 in amino acids: CASSLEAQRRGTQYF. CDR3 nucleotide sequence: TGCGCCAGCAGCTTGGAAGCGCAGAGGCGAGGCACGCAGTATTTT.

J is TRBJ1-5 and V is TRBV12-5, with D hard to call. V gave up 0 bases and J gave up 0 bases, with 12 bases separating them. CDR1 and CDR2 from the germline V gene are LGHNT and FRNRAP. CDR3 length: 17 residues. The DNA for the CDR3 is TGTGCTAGTGGTTTGGTACTGGCAGGCGATAGCAATCAGCCCCAGCATTTT. This sequence encodes CASGLVLAGDSNQPQHF.

This clone is a singleton in its sample. V is TRBV25-1 and J is TRBJ1-4, with TRBD1 matching over 7 bases. CDR3 size: 15 residues. Trimming cost V 1 base and J 4 bases; bases outside gene matches: 3. Germline CDR1 reads MGHDK; CDR2 reads SYGVNS. The CDR3 DNA sequence: TGTGCCAGCAGTGAATCGGGACAGAGTAATGAAAAACTGTTTTTT. This encodes CASSESGQSNEKLFF. Complete variable domain (other parts from reference TRBV25-1 and TRBJ1-4): EADIYQTPRYLVIGTGKKITLECSQTMGHDKMYWYQQDPGMELHLIHYSYGVNSTEKGDLSSESTVSRIRTEHFPLTLESARPSHTSQYLCASSESGQSNEKLFFGSGTQLSVL.

The chain uses TRBV5-1 and TRBJ1-5; D is perhaps TRBD1 (5 bases). Germline assignment: CDR1 SGHRS and CDR2 YFSETQ. The CDR3 spans 14 residues. V was shortened by 3 bases and J by 4 bases, with 11 bases between the two germline ends. The CDR3, as DNA: TGCGCCAGCAGCTGGGGGGACGGAAATCAGCCCCAGCATTTT. It specifies CASSWGDGNQPQHF.

The rearrangement uses TRBV25-1 and TRBJ1-2; 8 bases align to TRBD1. Unmatched junction bases numbered 7, after V lost 6 bases and J lost 7 bases. This CDR3 spans 13 amino acids. Germline loops: CDR1 MGHDK, CDR2 SYGVNS. CDR3: CASSWTGTSGYTF. The CDR3 DNA is TGTGCCAGCAGCTGGACAGGGACGTCTGGCTACACCTTC.

This chain uses TRBV2 with TRBJ1-5; D not resolved. The ends were cut back, 1 base at V and 4 bases at J, with 8 bases in the middle. This CDR3 contains 14 residues. Germline V gives CDR1 SNHLY, CDR2 FYNNEI. CDR3: CASSEGGFNQPQHF. CDR3 in DNA: TGTGCCAGCAGTGAAGGAGGGTTTAATCAGCCCCAGCATTTT.

The J gene is TRBJ1-1, the V gene TRBV15; 11 bases fit TRBD1. The ends lost 1 base at V and 5 bases at J; junction bases unmatched: 9. Germline CDR1 and CDR2: LNHNV and YYDKDF (reference sequence). CDR3 length: 17 amino acids. This CDR3 reads CATSRATGTGGWTEAFF. The CDR3 DNA reads TGTGCCACCAGCAGAGCCACAGGGACAGGGGGGTGGACTGAAGCTTTCTTT. Full variable domain (rest looked up from reference TRBV15 and TRBJ1-1): DAMVIQNPRYQVTQFGKPVTLSCSQTLNHNVMYWYQQKSSQAPKLLFHYYDKDFNNEADTPDNFQSRRPNTSFCFLDIRSPGLGDTAMYLCATSRATGTGGWTEAFFGQGTRLTVV.

This chain links TRBV12-3 or TRBV12-4 with TRBJ1-5; D unclear. CDR3 size: 12 residues. Deletions cut 5 bases from V and 5 bases from J, with 7 bases between. The CDR3 DNA sequence: TGTGCCAGCAGTCTCCTTTATCAGCCCCAGCATTTT. Translated, it gives CASSLLYQPQHF.

The gene calls are TRBV19 and TRBJ2-1; the match to TRBD1 covers 9 bases. J gave up 9 bases and V 7 bases, and 10 bases lay outside the gene matches. The germline V gene encodes CDR1 LNHDA and CDR2 SQIVND (reference sequence). The CDR3 length is 14 residues. CDR3 region: CASTLRGGQGEQFF. For the CDR3, the DNA is TGTGCCAGTACCCTTCGCGGGGGACAGGGTGAGCAGTTCTTC. The variable domain in full, with the rest retrieved from reference TRBV19 and TRBJ2-1, is DGGITQSPKYLFRKEGQNVTLSCEQNLNHDAMYWYRQDPGQGLRLIYYSQIVNDFQKGDIAEGYSVSREKKESFPLTVTSAQKNPTAFYLCASTLRGGQGEQFFGPGTRLTVL.

The chain couples TRBV4-2 to TRBJ2-7; 10 nucleotides agree with TRBD1. Looked up from germline, CDR1 is LGHNA and CDR2 is YNFKEQ. The CDR3 sequence is 15 residues long. V gave up 0 bases and J gave up 4 bases; unmatched junction bases: 3. The CDR3 reads CASSQDGQGEYEQYF. CDR3 nucleotides: TGTGCCAGCAGCCAAGACGGACAGGGGGAATACGAGCAGTACTTC.

The rearrangement links TRBV6-5 to TRBJ1-4; TRBD1 is a possible D gene (5 bases). Germline lookup yields CDR1 MNHEY and CDR2 SVGAGI. Deletions cut 7 bases from V and 10 bases from J, with 19 bases between. This CDR3 region has 14 residues. CDR3 sequence (DNA): TGTGCCAGCACCTGGGACGGGAGAGACGGAAAACTGTTTTTT. It encodes CASTWDGRDGKLFF.

The gene calls are TRBV5-1 and TRBJ2-1, with D tentatively TRBD2 (6 bases). Germline V gives CDR1 SGHRS, CDR2 YFSETQ. Trimming stripped 4 bases from V and 8 bases from J, with 19 bases between. The CDR3 consists of 15 residues. CDR3 protein: CASSPRGTGWDEQFF. CDR3 nucleotide sequence: TGCGCCAGCAGCCCCCGGGGGACGGGCTGGGATGAGCAGTTCTTC.

This chain links TRBV2 with TRBJ1-2; D is unclear. This CDR3 has 12 amino acids. V was clipped by 8 bases and J by 4 bases, with 11 bases between them. The germline gives CDR1 SNHLY, CDR2 FYNNEI. CDR3 residues: CASADSAYGYTF. The CDR3 DNA sequence: TGTGCCAGCGCAGACTCCGCCTATGGCTACACCTTC.